The 18 T cell receptor beta chains presented below share a single source sample, sequenced in a study of CD8+ T cells in alopecia areata. Treatment: oral pan-JAK inhibitor, 5-10 mg twice daily. The sequencing template was cDNA reverse transcribed from extracted RNA. Sequencing used immunoSEQ multiplex PCR; TCRdb keeps in-frame clones, though not all of them. The table has over 150,000 clones, 58% seen once. The specimen was CD4+ T cells sorted from blood, collected at week 24, from a patient treated with tofacitinib. Receptors originate from a human donor with alopecia areata.

The V call is TRBV7-2, the J call TRBJ1-1, with 9 bases fitting TRBD1. Losses at the gene ends were 5 bases for V and 5 bases for J; bases not matched to a gene: 6. This CDR3 comprises 14 residues. CDR1 is SGHTA, CDR2 FQGNSA, per germline. CDR3 DNA: TGTGCCAGCAGCCTATCACAGGGGGCGACTGAAGCTTTCTTT. The encoded protein is CASSLSQGATEAFF.

The genes are TRBV6-6 and TRBJ2-3; no firm D call. This CDR3 has 11 residues. Looked up from germline, CDR1 is MNHNY and CDR2 is SVGAGI (reference sequence). The V end lost 6 bases, the J end lost 3 bases, and 4 bases lay between the germline ends. DNA for the CDR3: TGTGCCAGCAGAAGGACAGATACGCAGTATTTT. This sequence encodes CASRRTDTQYF.

The CDR3 loop reads CSVSGTGGLDSYNEQFF. The CDR3 nucleotides read TGCAGCGTTTCCGGGACAGGGGGGCTGGACTCCTACAATGAGCAGTTCTTC. The chain is built from TRBV29-1 and TRBJ2-1; 11 bases fit TRBD1. This CDR3 has 17 residues. J lost 0 bases, V lost 5 bases, and 9 bases had no gene match. The germline V gene encodes CDR1 SQVTM and CDR2 ANQGSEA.

The V call is TRBV5-1, the J call TRBJ2-1; 8 nucleotides line up with TRBD1. V shed 6 bases, J shed 3 bases, and the junction held 8 bases outside the gene matches. The CDR3 spans 15 residues. Germline CDR1 SGHRS, CDR2 YFSETQ. For the CDR3, the DNA is TGCGCCAGCACGATCTCCGGGACAGGCTACAATGAGCAGTTCTTC. This translates into CASTISGTGYNEQFF.

This chain joins TRBV7-9 and TRBJ2-1; D call uncertain. CDR1 is SEHNR and CDR2 is FQNEAQ in the germline V gene (reference sequence). The CDR3 is made up of 12 amino acids. V was trimmed by 2 bases and J by 10 bases, leaving 9 bases between them. The CDR3 DNA reads TGTGCCAGCAGCTTATTTGTCCGGGAGCAGTTCTTC. It codes for CASSLFVREQFF.

V usage is TRBV15 and J usage is TRBJ2-5; a weak D match, TRBD1 (5 bases). Trimming pared 1 base from V and 1 base from J, leaving 13 bases between. Germline V gene lookup returns CDR1 LNHNV and CDR2 YYDKDF (reference sequence). This CDR3 comprises 16 residues. Written as DNA, the CDR3 is TGTGCCACCAGCAGAGTACGGACATACCGCCAAGAGACCCAGTACTTC. This codes for CATSRVRTYRQETQYF.

This sequence joins TRBV5-1 and TRBJ2-5; 7 bases agree with TRBD1. J gave up 4 bases and V 6 bases, and 9 bases lay outside the gene matches. Germline V gene data show CDR1 as SGHRS and CDR2 as YFSETQ. The CDR3 is 14 residues long. The chain's CDR3 is CASMTRPGGETQYF. In DNA form, the CDR3 reads TGCGCCAGCATGACGCGACCAGGGGGAGAGACCCAGTACTTC.

CDR3 residues: CASSPGVLLQETQYF. As DNA, the CDR3 is TGCGCCAGCAGCCCAGGAGTCCTATTGCAGGAGACCCAGTACTTC. The J gene is TRBJ2-5, the V gene TRBV5-1; D remains unclear. The CDR3 runs 15 residues. V dropped 4 bases and J dropped 5 bases, with 18 bases sitting between them. The germline CDR1 and CDR2 sequences are SGHRS and YFSETQ. The complete variable domain, with remaining parts taken from reference TRBV5-1 and TRBJ2-5, reads KAGVTQTPRYLIKTRGQQVTLSCSPISGHRSVSWYQQTPGQGLQFLFEYFSETQRNKGNFPGRFSGRQFSNSRSEMNVSTLELGDSALYLCASSPGVLLQETQYFGPGTRLLVL.

The V and J genes are TRBV7-2 and TRBJ2-1; a weak D match, TRBD2 (6 bases). The V gene's germline CDR1 is SGHTA and CDR2 FQGNSA. The length of the CDR3 is 18 residues. V shed 6 bases and J shed 8 bases, with 29 bases lying between them. CDR3 DNA: TGTGCCAGCAGACATAGTTGTTGGAGGAGAGGTACGGGGGATGAGCAGTTCTTC. Translation: CASRHSCWRRGTGDEQFF.

This clone has only a few counts. This chain joins TRBV29-1 and TRBJ1-2, with D maybe TRBD1 (5 bases). The CDR3 consists of 11 residues. CDR1 is SQVTM and CDR2 is ANQGSEA in the germline V gene. The CDR3 region has the DNA TGCGGAGGCGGGGCGGGCTATGGCTACACCTTC. As protein: CGGGAGYGYTF.

This clone has just a few counts. The V gene is TRBV7-9, the J gene TRBJ2-1, with D unclear. Germline V CDR1 and CDR2: SEHNR, FQNEAQ (reference sequence). CDR3 length: 13 residues. V was pared by 5 bases and J by 15 bases, with 20 bases between. The CDR3 DNA is TGTGCCAGCAGCCTAGACGTCGTTGCCAGTCGGTTCTTC. Translating it yields CASSLDVVASRFF. The full variable domain, in which reference TRBV7-9 and TRBJ2-1 provide the parts outside the CDR3, is DTGVSQNPRHKITKRGQNVTFRCDPISEHNRLYWYRQTLGQGPEFLTYFQNEAQLEKSRLLSDRFSAERPKGSFSTLEIQRTEQGDSAMYLCASSLDVVASRFFGPGTRLTVL.

This clone was counted between two and nine times. The chain uses TRBV7-2 and TRBJ2-3; 8 nucleotides align to TRBD2. Trimming took 2 bases from V and 4 from J; bases not matched to a gene: 5. CDR1 is SGHTA and CDR2 is FQGNSA in the germline V gene. This CDR3 is built from 15 residues. The CDR3 sequence: CASSLQGGGPDTQYF. CDR3 coding DNA: TGTGCCAGCAGCTTACAGGGCGGGGGGCCAGATACGCAGTATTTT.

The chain uses TRBV7-2 and TRBJ2-3, with D possibly being TRBD2 (5 bases). Looked up from germline, CDR1 is SGHTA and CDR2 is FQGNSA. V was shortened by 5 bases and J by 2 bases, with 17 bases between the two germline ends. The CDR3 covers 16 residues. Here the CDR3 reads CASSPLGSFSTDTQYF. CDR3 nucleotides: TGTGCCAGCAGCCCTCTGGGGAGCTTTTCCACAGATACGCAGTATTTT.

This clone occurred once. V usage is TRBV6-6 and J usage is TRBJ1-5; D call uncertain. With 7 bases removed from V and 0 bases from J, the gap between germline ends came to 10 bases. Germline loops: CDR1 MNHNY, CDR2 SVGAGI (reference sequence). CDR3 length: 14 amino acids. DNA for the CDR3: TGTGCCAGCACTCGAGGGAATAGCAATCAGCCCCAGCATTTT. Protein sequence: CASTRGNSNQPQHF.

The V gene is TRBV5-6, the J gene TRBJ1-1; TRBD1 matches 7 bases. V lost 2 bases, J lost 4 bases, and 2 bases stayed unmatched. The CDR3 spans 13 residues. Germline loops: CDR1 SGHDT, CDR2 YYEEEE. CDR3 loop: CASSFAGGTEAFF. The CDR3 DNA reads as TGTGCCAGCAGCTTCGCAGGGGGCACTGAAGCTTTCTTT.

V and J are TRBV5-1 and TRBJ2-1, with TRBD1 matching over 8 bases. This CDR3 is 16 amino acids long. Germline trimming cut 0 bases from V and 6 bases from J; bases unmatched to any gene: 8. Germline lookup yields CDR1 SGHRS and CDR2 YFSETQ. The CDR3 loop reads CASSLVVTGALNEQFF. The CDR3, as DNA: TGCGCCAGCAGCTTGGTTGTGACAGGGGCTCTCAATGAGCAGTTCTTC.

The genes are TRBV4-3 and TRBJ1-6; D unresolved. V was pared by 3 bases and J by 7 bases, with 10 bases between. Germline-derived CDR1 and CDR2 are LGHNA and YSLEER. The CDR3 loop spans 14 amino acids. This chain's CDR3 is CASSHDEDNSPLHF. CDR3 DNA: TGCGCCAGCAGCCATGATGAGGACAATTCACCCCTCCACTTT.

The V call is TRBV5-6, the J call TRBJ1-1; 7 bases are a match to TRBD1. The CDR3 extends over 16 amino acids. Germline assignment: CDR1 SGHDT and CDR2 YYEEEE. J lost 3 bases, V lost 2 bases, and 10 bases had no gene match. CDR3 amino acids: CASSFLLRQGDTEAFF. As DNA, the CDR3 is TGTGCCAGCAGCTTCCTTCTCCGACAGGGCGACACTGAAGCTTTCTTT.